This entry lists 2 T cell receptor beta chains sequenced from one sample in a study of blood T cell repertoires in COVID-19. Repertoires were generated with immunoSEQ multiplex PCR, while TCRdb's copy carries only in-frame clones and drops some. The data contain approximately 62,000 clones, 76% of them seen just once; the ten biggest clones take up over 6%. The sequenced material came from peripheral blood. Source of these receptors: a woman aged 45-65 years with active or convalescent COVID-19.

This clone was counted between two and nine times. The rearrangement links TRBV2 to TRBJ2-1, with a possible D match to TRBD2 (6 bases). The CDR3 sequence is 16 residues long. Trimming removed 3 bases from V and 4 bases from J, with 16 bases in between. Per the germline V gene, CDR1 is SNHLY and CDR2 is FYNNEI. The CDR3 region is CASSDPPSVTYNEQFF. For the CDR3, the DNA is TGTGCCAGCAGTGACCCCCCTAGCGTGACGTACAATGAGCAGTTCTTC.

The chain combines TRBV27 with TRBJ1-2, with 7 bases matching TRBD1. V lost 5 bases to trimming and J lost 4 bases; unmatched junction nucleotides: 4. The CDR3 has 13 residues. Germline V lookup: CDR1 MNHEY, CDR2 SMNVEV (reference sequence). CDR3 residues: CASSGRDSYGYTF. CDR3 DNA sequence: TGTGCCAGCAGTGGAAGGGACAGCTATGGCTACACCTTC.